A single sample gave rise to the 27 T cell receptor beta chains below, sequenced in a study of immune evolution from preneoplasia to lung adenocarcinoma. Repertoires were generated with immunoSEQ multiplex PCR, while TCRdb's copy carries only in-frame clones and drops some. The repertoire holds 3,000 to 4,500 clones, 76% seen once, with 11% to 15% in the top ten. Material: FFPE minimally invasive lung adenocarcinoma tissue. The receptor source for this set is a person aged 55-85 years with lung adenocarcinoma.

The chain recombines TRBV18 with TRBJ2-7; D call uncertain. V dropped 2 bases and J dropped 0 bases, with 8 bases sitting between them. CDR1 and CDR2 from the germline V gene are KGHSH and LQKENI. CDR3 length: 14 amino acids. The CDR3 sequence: CASSPDQISYEQYF. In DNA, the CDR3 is TGTGCCAGCTCACCAGACCAGATCTCCTACGAGCAGTACTTC.

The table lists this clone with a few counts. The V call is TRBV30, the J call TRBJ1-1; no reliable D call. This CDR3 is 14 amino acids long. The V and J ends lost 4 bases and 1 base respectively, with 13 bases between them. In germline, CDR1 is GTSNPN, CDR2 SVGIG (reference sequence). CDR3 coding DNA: TGTGCCTGGACAGACTCAGGAGGGAACACTGAAGCTTTCTTT. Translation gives CAWTDSGGNTEAFF.

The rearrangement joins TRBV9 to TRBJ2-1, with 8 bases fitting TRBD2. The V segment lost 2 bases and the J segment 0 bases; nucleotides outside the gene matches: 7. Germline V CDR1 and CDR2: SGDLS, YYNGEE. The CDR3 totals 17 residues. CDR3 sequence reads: CASSVSPSGSSYNEQFF. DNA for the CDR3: TGTGCCAGCAGCGTGAGCCCCAGCGGGAGCTCCTACAATGAGCAGTTCTTC.

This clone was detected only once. As DNA, the CDR3 is TGTGCCAGCAGCTTAGCGAGGCCAGAGACCCAGTACTTC. Translating it yields CASSLARPETQYF. The chain has TRBV7-8 and TRBJ2-5; D remains unclear. The CDR3 contains 13 residues. Germline assignment: CDR1 SGHVS and CDR2 FQNEAQ. V gave up 0 bases and J gave up 4 bases, with 6 bases separating them.

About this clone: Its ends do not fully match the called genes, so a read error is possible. CDR3 coding DNA: TGCGCCAGCAACTTGGAACTTAGTTCCTACGAGCAGTACTTC. Amino acid sequence: CASNLELSSYEQYF. The chain employs TRBV5-1 and TRBJ2-7; D remains ambiguous. The CDR3 extends over 14 amino acids. Germline CDR1 and CDR2: SGHRS and YFSETQ.

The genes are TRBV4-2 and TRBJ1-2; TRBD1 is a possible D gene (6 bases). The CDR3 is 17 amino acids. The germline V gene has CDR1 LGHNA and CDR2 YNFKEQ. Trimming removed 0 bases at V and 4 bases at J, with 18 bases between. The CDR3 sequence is CASSQEPLAGGGYGYTF. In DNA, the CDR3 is TGTGCCAGCAGCCAAGAGCCCCTAGCCGGAGGGGGCTATGGCTACACCTTC.

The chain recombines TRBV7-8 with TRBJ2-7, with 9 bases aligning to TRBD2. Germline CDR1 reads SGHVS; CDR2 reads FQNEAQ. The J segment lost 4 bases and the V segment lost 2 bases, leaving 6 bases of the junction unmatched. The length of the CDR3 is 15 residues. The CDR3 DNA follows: TGTGCCAGCAGCTTACCGGGACTAGCAGCATACGAGCAGTACTTC. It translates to CASSLPGLAAYEQYF.

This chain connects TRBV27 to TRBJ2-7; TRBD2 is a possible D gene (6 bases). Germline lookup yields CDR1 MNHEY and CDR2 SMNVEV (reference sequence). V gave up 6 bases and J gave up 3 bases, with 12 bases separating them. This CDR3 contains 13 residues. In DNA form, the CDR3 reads TGTGCCAGCAGCCGGGCGGGGAACTACGAGCAGTACTTC. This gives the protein CASSRAGNYEQYF.

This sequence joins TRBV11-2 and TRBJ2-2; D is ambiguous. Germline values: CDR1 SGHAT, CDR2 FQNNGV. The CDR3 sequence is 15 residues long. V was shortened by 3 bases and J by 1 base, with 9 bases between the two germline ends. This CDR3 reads CASSFEALNTGELFF. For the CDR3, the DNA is TGTGCCAGCAGCTTTGAGGCTCTGAACACCGGGGAGCTGTTTTTT.

In nucleotides, the CDR3 is TGTGCCAGCAGTGTGACGGAGTCCTACGAGCAGTACTTC. It yields the protein CASSVTESYEQYF. The J gene is TRBJ2-7, the V gene TRBV28, with D unresolved. CDR1 MDHEN and CDR2 SYDVKM come from the germline V gene. V was clipped by 5 bases and J by 1 base, with 9 bases between them. This CDR3 is built from 13 residues.

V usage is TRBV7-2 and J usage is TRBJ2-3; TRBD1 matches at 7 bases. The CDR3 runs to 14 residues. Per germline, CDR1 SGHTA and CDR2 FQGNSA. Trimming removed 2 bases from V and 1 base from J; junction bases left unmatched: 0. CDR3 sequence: CASSLTGGTDTQYF. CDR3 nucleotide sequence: TGTGCCAGCAGCTTAACAGGGGGCACAGATACGCAGTATTTT. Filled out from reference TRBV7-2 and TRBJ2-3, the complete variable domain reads GAGVSQSPSNKVTEKGKDVELRCDPISGHTALYWYRQSLGQGLEFLIYFQGNSAPDKSGLPSDRFSAERTGGSVSTLTIQRTQQEDSAVYLCASSLTGGTDTQYFGPGTRLTVL.

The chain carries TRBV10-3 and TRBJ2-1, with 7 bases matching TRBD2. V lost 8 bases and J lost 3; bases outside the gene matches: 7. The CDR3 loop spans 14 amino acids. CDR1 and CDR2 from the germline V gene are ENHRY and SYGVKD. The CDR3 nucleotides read TGTGCCATCGCGACCGGGACTAACTACAATGAGCAGTTCTTC. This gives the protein CAIATGTNYNEQFF.

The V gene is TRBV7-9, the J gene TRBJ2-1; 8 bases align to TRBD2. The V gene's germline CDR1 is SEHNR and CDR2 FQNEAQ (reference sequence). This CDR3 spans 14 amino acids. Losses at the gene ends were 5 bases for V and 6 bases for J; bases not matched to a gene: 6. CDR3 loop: CASSQSTSGNEQFF. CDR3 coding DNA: TGTGCCAGCAGCCAGAGTACTAGCGGCAATGAGCAGTTCTTC.

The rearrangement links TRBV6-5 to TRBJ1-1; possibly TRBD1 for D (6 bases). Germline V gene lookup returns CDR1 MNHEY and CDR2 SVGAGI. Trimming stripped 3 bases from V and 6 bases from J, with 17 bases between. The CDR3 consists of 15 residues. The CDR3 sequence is CASSYGGPTLAEAFF. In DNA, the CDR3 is TGTGCCAGCAGTTATGGGGGGCCCACCCTCGCTGAAGCTTTCTTT.

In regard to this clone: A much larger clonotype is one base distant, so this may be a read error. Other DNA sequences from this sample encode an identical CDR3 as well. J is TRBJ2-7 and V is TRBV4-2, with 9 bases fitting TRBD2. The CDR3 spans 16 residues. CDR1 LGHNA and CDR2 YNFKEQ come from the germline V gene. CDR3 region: CASSQDVWTSDNEQYF. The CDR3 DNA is TGTGCCAGTAGCCAAGATGTTTGGACTAGCGATAACGAGCAGTACTTC.

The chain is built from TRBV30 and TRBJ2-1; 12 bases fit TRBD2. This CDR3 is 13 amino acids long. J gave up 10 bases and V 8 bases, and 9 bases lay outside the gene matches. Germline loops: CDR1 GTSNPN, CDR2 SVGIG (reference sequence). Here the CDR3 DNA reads TGTGCCGCCGGGACTAGCGGGCACGAGGAGCAGTTCTTC. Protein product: CAAGTSGHEEQFF.

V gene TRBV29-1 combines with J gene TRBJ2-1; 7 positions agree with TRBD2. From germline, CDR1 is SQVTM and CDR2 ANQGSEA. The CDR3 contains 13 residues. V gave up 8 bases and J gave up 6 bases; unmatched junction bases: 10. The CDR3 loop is CSTWTRVGNEQFF. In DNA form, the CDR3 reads TGCAGCACGTGGACTAGGGTGGGCAATGAGCAGTTCTTC.

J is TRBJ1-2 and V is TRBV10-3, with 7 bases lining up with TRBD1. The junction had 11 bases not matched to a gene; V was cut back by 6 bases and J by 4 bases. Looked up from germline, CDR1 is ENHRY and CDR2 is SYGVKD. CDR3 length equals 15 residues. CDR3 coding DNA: TGTGCCATCAGACCGCCAGTGGGACAGCCCTATGGCTACACCTTC. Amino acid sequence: CAIRPPVGQPYGYTF.

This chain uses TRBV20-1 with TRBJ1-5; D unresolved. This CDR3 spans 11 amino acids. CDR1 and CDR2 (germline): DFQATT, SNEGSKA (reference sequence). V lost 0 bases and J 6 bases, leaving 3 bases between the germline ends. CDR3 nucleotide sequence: TGCAGTGCTAGAGATGGTCAGCCCCAGCATTTT. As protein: CSARDGQPQHF.

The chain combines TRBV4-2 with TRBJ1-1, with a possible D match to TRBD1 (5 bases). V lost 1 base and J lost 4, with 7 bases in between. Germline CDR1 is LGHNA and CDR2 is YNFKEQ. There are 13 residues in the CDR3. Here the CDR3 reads CASSQGTGTEAFF. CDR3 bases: TGTGCCAGCAGCCAAGGCACAGGCACTGAAGCTTTCTTT.

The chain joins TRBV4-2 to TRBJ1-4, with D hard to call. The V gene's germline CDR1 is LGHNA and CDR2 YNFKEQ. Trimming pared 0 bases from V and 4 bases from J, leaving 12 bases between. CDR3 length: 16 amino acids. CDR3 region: CASSQESGRGNEKLFF. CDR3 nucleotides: TGTGCCAGCAGCCAAGAGTCTGGGCGTGGTAATGAAAAACTGTTTTTT.

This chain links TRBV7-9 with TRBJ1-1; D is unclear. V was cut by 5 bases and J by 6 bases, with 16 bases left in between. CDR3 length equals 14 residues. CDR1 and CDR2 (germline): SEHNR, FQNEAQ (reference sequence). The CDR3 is CASSVGSVGAEAFF. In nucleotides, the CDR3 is TGTGCCAGCAGCGTCGGGTCGGTAGGAGCTGAAGCTTTCTTT.

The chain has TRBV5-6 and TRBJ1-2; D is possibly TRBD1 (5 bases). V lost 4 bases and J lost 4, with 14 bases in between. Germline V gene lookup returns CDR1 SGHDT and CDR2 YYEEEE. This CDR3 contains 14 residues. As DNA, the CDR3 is TGTGCCAGCAGCCCACTTCAGGGCCCCTATGGCTACACCTTC. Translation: CASSPLQGPYGYTF.

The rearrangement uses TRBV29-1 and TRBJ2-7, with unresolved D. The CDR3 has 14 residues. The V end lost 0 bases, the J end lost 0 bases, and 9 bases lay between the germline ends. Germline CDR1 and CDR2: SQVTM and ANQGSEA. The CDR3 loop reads CSVEDFPSSYEQYF. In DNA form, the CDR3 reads TGCAGCGTTGAAGATTTTCCTTCCTCCTACGAGCAGTACTTC.

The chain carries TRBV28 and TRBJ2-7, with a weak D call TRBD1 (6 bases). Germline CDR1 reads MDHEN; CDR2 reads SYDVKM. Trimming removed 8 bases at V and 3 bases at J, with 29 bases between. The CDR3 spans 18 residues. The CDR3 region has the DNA TGTGCCAGCCAACCTACCAGGGGTTGGGGGTCTAGTGACTACGAGCAGTACTTC. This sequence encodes CASQPTRGWGSSDYEQYF.

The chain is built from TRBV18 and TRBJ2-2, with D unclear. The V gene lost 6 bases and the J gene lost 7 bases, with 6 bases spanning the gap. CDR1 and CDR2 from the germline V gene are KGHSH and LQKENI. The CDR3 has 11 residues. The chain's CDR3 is CASSDIGELFF. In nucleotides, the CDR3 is TGTGCCAGCTCCGACATCGGGGAGCTGTTTTTT.

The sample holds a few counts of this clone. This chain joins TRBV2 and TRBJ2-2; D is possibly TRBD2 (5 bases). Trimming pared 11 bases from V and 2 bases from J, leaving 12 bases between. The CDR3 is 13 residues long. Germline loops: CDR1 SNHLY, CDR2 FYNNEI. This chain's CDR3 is CAGRGLNTGELFF. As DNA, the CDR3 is TGTGCCGGGAGAGGACTTAACACCGGGGAGCTGTTTTTT.